The clone carrying this T cell receptor (beta chain) occurred once. Only in-frame clones appear in the TCRdb table, and some are missing; sequencing was by immunoSEQ multiplex PCR. The sample has approximately 60,000 clones; roughly 87% are singletons. The sample belongs to a study of T cell changes during pregnancy in multiple sclerosis. Deletions cut 7 bases from V and 10 bases from J, with 20 bases between. The CDR3 has 14 amino acids. CDR1 is GTSNPN and CDR2 is SVGIG in the germline V gene (reference sequence). J is TRBJ1-6 and V is TRBV30, with D uncertain. This receptor was obtained from a female donor in good health, enrolled as a control in a pregnancy study. Source: peripheral blood, taken in the third trimester of pregnancy. The CDR3 DNA is TGTGCCTACAAAAAAGGGAGTATCGACTCACCCCTCCACTTT. It codes for CAYKKGSIDSPLHF.